This TCR beta chain was identified in a study of neurological immune-mediated disorders. This clonotype was observed many times. Each CDR3 protein is one row after TCRdb ran MiXCR on the 5' RACE reads. The sample holds tens of thousands of distinct CDR3 sequences, 10% seen once. Germline loops: CDR1 SGHRS, CDR2 YFSETQ. The V segment lost 7 bases and the J segment 4 bases; nucleotides outside the gene matches: 3. This CDR3 is 12 amino acids long. The chain has TRBV5-1 and TRBJ2-3; 7 positions match TRBD2. Sequencing input: PBMCs. The sequence derives from a woman aged 55-69 years with HTLV-1-associated myelopathy (HAM/TSP). The CDR3 DNA follows: TGCGCCAGCGGCCGGGAGGCAGATACGCAGTATTTT. Its translation: CASGREADTQYF.